Listed below are T cell receptor beta chains from one sample, sequenced in a study of CD8 T cells in Susac syndrome. TCRdb re-called the immunoSEQ multiplex PCR reads through MiXCR, storing one row per CDR3 protein. The repertoire holds roughly 300,000 distinct CDR3 sequences, with roughly 81% as singletons. The sample comprised CD8+ T cells from PBMCs. The receptor set was obtained from a human donor with multiple sclerosis. CDR3s include the opening cysteine and the closing phenylalanine or tryptophan. The D gene is left open where the match is weak. Not every row has a clone size; where given, it reads once, few, many or a size class.

TRBD2,NA,TRBJ2-7,TRBV29-1,TGCAGCGTTAGGGAAAGCGGGAGGGCCCACGAGCAGTACTTC,CSVRESGRAHEQYF
NA,few,TRBJ1-1,TRBV27,TGTGCCAGCAGTTTGAGGGGAGGGGTTGAAGCTTTCTTT,CASSLRGGVEAFF
TRBD1,NA,TRBJ2-7,TRBV20-1,TGCAGTGCGGGACAGGGGGATACCTACGAGCAGTACTTC,CSAGQGDTYEQYF
NA,NA,TRBJ2-1,TRBV29-1,TGCAGCGTTGAAGGGGGACTCCCCTACAATGAGCAGTTCTTC,CSVEGGLPYNEQFF
NA,few,TRBJ1-2,TRBV6-2/TRBV6-3,TGTGCCAGCAGGATACCCTGGGAATATGGCTACACCTTC,CASRIPWEYGYTF
TRBD2,NA,TRBJ2-3,TRBV20-1,TGCAGTGCTAGAGCAAACTTAGGGCTAGCGGGAGCAGCAGATACGCAGTATTTT,CSARANLGLAGAADTQYF
TRBD1,NA,TRBJ1-1,TRBV3-1,TGTGCCAGCAGCCCGGGACAGGGCTTCATGAACACTGAAGCTTTCTTT,CASSPGQGFMNTEAFF
NA,NA,TRBJ2-1,TRBV30,TGTGCCTGGAAGGGAGTTTTCTACAATGAGCAGTTCTTC,CAWKGVFYNEQFF
NA,NA,TRBJ2-1,TRBV24-1,TGTGCCACCAGTGCTGGGGACCCGGCCAATGAGCAGTTCTTC,CATSAGDPANEQFF
NA,NA,TRBJ2-7,TRBV12-3/TRBV12-4,TGTGCCAGCAGTCCTCCGGGAACCCCGCAGCAGTACTTC,CASSPPGTPQQYF
NA,NA,TRBJ2-7,TRBV12-3/TRBV12-4,TGTGCCAGCAGTTTCCACCTACCTCAGGGGGGGTACGAGCAGTACTTC,CASSFHLPQGGYEQYF
NA,NA,TRBJ2-1,TRBV4-2,TGTGCCAGCAGCCAAGATGGTTTAGCGGATAGCTCCTACAATGAGCAGTTCTTC,CASSQDGLADSSYNEQFF
TRBD1,NA,TRBJ2-1,TRBV27,TGTGCCAGCAGTCCCGGGACAGCGTTAACGGTAGGGCAGTTCTTC,CASSPGTALTVGQFF
TRBD2,NA,TRBJ2-3,TRBV20-1,TGCAGTGCCTACGGGGAGATAGCGGGACAGTATTTT,CSAYGEIAGQYF
NA,NA,TRBJ1-1,TRBV27,TGTGCCAGCGGTACAGGGTGGAGCACTGAAGCTTTCTTT,CASGTGWSTEAFF
NA,NA,TRBJ2-3,TRBV19,TGTGCCAGTACCCGTAAAGGCACCCGCACAGATACGCAGTATTTT,CASTRKGTRTDTQYF
TRBD2,NA,TRBJ2-1,TRBV20-1,TGCAGTGCTAGATTGTGGGCGGCGGGAGTAGGGAATGAGCAGTTCTTC,CSARLWAAGVGNEQFF
TRBD1,NA,TRBJ1-2,TRBV7-9,TGTGCCAGCAGCCGGGACAGGGGAGAGGGCTATGGCTACACCTTC,CASSRDRGEGYGYTF
NA,NA,TRBJ2-1,TRBV6-2/TRBV6-3,TGTGCCAGCAGTTTGGCGGAGCCTAATGAGCAGTTCTTC,CASSLAEPNEQFF
NA,NA,TRBJ2-5,TRBV24-1,TGTGCCACCAGTGACCCCGAAACAAGAGAAGAGACCCAGTACTTC,CATSDPETREETQYF
NA,NA,TRBJ2-3,TRBV15,TGTGCCACCAGCGGCGGGACACTCACCCGCACAGATACGCAGTATTTT,CATSGGTLTRTDTQYF
NA,NA,TRBJ2-4,TRBV10-3,TGTGCCATCAGTGATGGATCGGAGTTAGCCAAAAACATTCAGTACTTC,CAISDGSELAKNIQYF
NA,NA,TRBJ2-5,TRBV20-1,TGCAGTGCTAGAGAAAGGCTAGCGAGAGAGACCCAGTACTTC,CSARERLARETQYF
NA,NA,TRBJ2-1,TRBV10-2,TGCGCCAGCAGTCTCTACCGAAAAAACTACAATGAGCAGTTCTTC,CASSLYRKNYNEQFF
NA,NA,TRBJ2-4,TRBV2,TGTGCCAGCCGTGGAAGAAACATTCAGTACTTC,CASRGRNIQYF
NA,NA,TRBJ2-7,TRBV27,TGTGCCAGCAGTTTATCGGGGGGAATCGGGCCCCACGAGCAGTACTTC,CASSLSGGIGPHEQYF
NA,NA,TRBJ2-3,TRBV27,TGTGCCAGCAGTTTCGGGTTTCACAGTCGGGATACGCAGTATTTT,CASSFGFHSRDTQYF
NA,NA,TRBJ2-1,TRBV27,TGTGCCAGCAGTTCCCCTATAAGCTCCTACAATGAGCAGTTCTTC,CASSSPISSYNEQFF
NA,NA,TRBJ2-2,TRBV7-2,TGTGCCAGCAGCTTAGAACCCCTCGCCGGGGAGCTGTTTTTT,CASSLEPLAGELFF
NA,NA,TRBJ2-7,TRBV6-5,TGTGCCAGCAGTTACTCCCCCGAACTAACCTACTACGAGCAGTACTTC,CASSYSPELTYYEQYF
TRBD2,NA,TRBJ2-1,TRBV7-9,TGTGCCAGCAGCTTAGCGCAGAGTAGCGGGAGCTCCTACAATGAGCAGTTCTTC,CASSLAQSSGSSYNEQFF
NA,once,TRBJ1-2,TRBV3-1,TGTGCCAGCAGCCACAGCGGGACATTATATGGCTACACCTTC,CASSHSGTLYGYTF
NA,NA,TRBJ2-3,TRBV27,TGTGCCAGCAGTTCGACTCTAACAGATACGCAGTATTTT,CASSSTLTDTQYF
NA,NA,TRBJ1-5,TRBV27,TGTGCCAGCAGTTCCGGGGCGGGCAATCAGCCCCAGCATTTT,CASSSGAGNQPQHF
TRBD2,NA,TRBJ2-1,TRBV9,TGTGCCAGCAGTGCGACTAGCGGTTACAATGAGCAGTTCTTC,CASSATSGYNEQFF
TRBD2,NA,TRBJ2-1,TRBV29-1,TGCAGCGTCGACTATTGGACTAGCCAACAAACATCCTACAATGAGCAGTTCTTC,CSVDYWTSQQTSYNEQFF
NA,NA,TRBJ1-1,TRBV29-1,TGCAGCGTTGAAGCTCGGGGCAGGGGCACTGAAGCTTTCTTT,CSVEARGRGTEAFF
TRBD2,NA,TRBJ2-1,TRBV7-8,TGTGCCAGCAGCGTACGGCTAGCGGAGACCAATGAGCAGTTCTTC,CASSVRLAETNEQFF
TRBD1,NA,TRBJ1-4,TRBV9,TGTGCCAGCAGCGGCGGGACAGGGCGTGAAAAACTGTTTTTT,CASSGGTGREKLFF
NA,NA,TRBJ2-5,TRBV28,TGTGCCAGCAGTTTGGGGGATTCCTCCGAGTACTTC,CASSLGDSSEYF
TRBD1,NA,TRBJ2-7,TRBV15,TGTGCCACCAGCACAGGACAGGCCGGACTCTACGAGCAGTACTTC,CATSTGQAGLYEQYF
TRBD1,NA,TRBJ1-1,TRBV5-1,TGCGCCAGCAGCTTGGCCCCCTTTGGACAGGGAAGTCAAATAAGTCCTGAAGCTTTCTTT,CASSLAPFGQGSQISPEAFF